This T cell receptor (beta chain) emerged from a study of T cells in Graves' hyperthyroidism and ophthalmopathy. Whole-study findings and limits: Ophthalmopathy was predicted by the model a median of roughly 6.6 months ahead of onset.

Amplified TCR beta CDR3 regions derived from RNA transcripts. Primed by the HTBI set, a first-round RT-PCR was run on the TCR CDR3. TCRdb processed the multiplex PCR reads anew with MiXCR; each CDR3 protein has one entry. Of around 200,000 distinct CDR3 sequences listed, approximately 20% are singletons. This clonotype was counted many times. What it binds is unknown. Germline V gene lookup returns CDR1 SGHTA and CDR2 FQGNSA. V lost 5 bases to trimming and J lost 3 bases, with 11 bases between them. The CDR3 totals 13 residues. The sample was blood. The chain carries TRBV7-2 and TRBJ2-7; D call uncertain. The sequence was collected from a man aged 35-49 years with Graves' hyperthyroidism. The CDR3: CASSPSGRYEQYF. DNA of the CDR3: TGTGCCAGCAGCCCCTCGGGTCGCTACGAGCAGTACTTC.